Sequencing of this TCR beta chain was carried out in a study of blood T cell repertoires in COVID-19. Clones were sequenced by immunoSEQ multiplex PCR, and TCRdb holds only the in-frame ones, with some missing. Altogether about 250,000 clones are present, around 90% being singletons, with the ten largest covering 0.83%. The V gene lost 5 bases and the J gene lost 3 bases, with 15 bases spanning the gap. The CDR3 consists of 14 residues. Germline assignment: CDR1 GTSNPN and CDR2 SVGIG (reference sequence). This clonotype was obtained from a man aged 25 to 40 with COVID-19, enrolled during active disease. The sequencing sample was made of peripheral blood. This sequence joins TRBV30 and TRBJ2-3; maybe TRBD2 (6 bases). CDR3 sequence reads: CAWGKGGATDTQYF. DNA for the CDR3: TGTGCCTGGGGGAAGGGCGGGGCAACAGATACGCAGTATTTT. The full variable domain, in which reference TRBV30 and TRBJ2-3 provide the parts outside the CDR3, is SQTIHQWPATLVQPVGSPLSLECTVEGTSNPNLYWYRQAAGRGLQLLFYSVGIGQISSEVPQNLSASRPQDRQFILSSKKLLLSDSGFYLCAWGKGGATDTQYFGPGTRLTVL.